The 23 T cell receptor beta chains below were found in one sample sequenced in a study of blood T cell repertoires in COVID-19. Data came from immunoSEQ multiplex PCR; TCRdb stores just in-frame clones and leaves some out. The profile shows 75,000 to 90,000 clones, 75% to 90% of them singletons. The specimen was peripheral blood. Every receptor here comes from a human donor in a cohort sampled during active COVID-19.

CDR3 loop: CASSLTGRALIEQFF. The CDR3 DNA sequence: TGTGCCAGCAGTTTGACGGGAAGGGCTTTGATCGAGCAGTTCTTC. The chain carries TRBV28 and TRBJ2-1; a possible D gene is TRBD2 (5 bases). The V end was cut by 3 bases, the J end by 10 bases, with 19 bases between. This CDR3 has 15 amino acids. The germline V gene has CDR1 MDHEN and CDR2 SYDVKM.

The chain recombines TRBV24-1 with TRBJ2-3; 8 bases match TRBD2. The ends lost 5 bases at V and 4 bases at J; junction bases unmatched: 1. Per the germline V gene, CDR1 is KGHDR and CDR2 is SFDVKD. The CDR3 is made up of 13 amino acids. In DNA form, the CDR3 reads TGTGCCACCAGTGGCGGGGGGTCAGATACGCAGTATTTT. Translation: CATSGGGSDTQYF.

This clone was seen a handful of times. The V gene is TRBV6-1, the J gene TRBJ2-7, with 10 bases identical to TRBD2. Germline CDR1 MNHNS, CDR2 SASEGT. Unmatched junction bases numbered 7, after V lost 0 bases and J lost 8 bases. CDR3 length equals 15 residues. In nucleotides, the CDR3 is TGTGCCAGCAGTGAAGCGATGCTAGCGGGAGATAAGCAGTACTTC. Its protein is CASSEAMLAGDKQYF.

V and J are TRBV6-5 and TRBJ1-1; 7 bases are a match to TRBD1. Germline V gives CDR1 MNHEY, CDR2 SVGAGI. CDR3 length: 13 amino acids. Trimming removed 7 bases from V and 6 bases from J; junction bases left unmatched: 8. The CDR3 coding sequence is TGTGCCAGCACCCGAACAGGGGTCGCTGAAGCTTTCTTT. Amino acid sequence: CASTRTGVAEAFF.

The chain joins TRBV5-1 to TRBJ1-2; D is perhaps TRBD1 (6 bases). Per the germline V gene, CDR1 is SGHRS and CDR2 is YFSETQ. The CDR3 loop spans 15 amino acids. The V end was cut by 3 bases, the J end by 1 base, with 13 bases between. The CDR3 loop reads CASSSGGSVNYGYTF. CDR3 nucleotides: TGCGCCAGCAGCTCTGGGGGCAGCGTTAACTATGGCTACACCTTC.

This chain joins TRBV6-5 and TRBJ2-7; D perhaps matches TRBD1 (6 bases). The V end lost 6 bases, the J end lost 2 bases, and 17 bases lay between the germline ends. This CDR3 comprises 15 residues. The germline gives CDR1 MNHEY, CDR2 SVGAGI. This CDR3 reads CASRQGHGTTYEQYF. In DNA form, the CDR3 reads TGTGCCAGCAGGCAAGGTCATGGGACAACCTACGAGCAGTACTTC.

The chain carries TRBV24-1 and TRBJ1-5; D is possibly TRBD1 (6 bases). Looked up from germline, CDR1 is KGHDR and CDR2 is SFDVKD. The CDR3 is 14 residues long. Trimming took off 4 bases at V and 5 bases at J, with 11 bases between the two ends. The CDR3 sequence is CATSELTGYQPQHF. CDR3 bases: TGTGCCACCAGTGAGCTAACAGGGTATCAGCCCCAGCATTTT.

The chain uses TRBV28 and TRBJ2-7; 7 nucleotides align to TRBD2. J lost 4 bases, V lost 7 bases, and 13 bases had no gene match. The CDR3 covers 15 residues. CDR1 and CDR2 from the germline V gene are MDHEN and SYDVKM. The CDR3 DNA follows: TGTGCCAGCACCTCCCCGACTAGCTATTGGTACGAGCAGTACTTC. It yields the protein CASTSPTSYWYEQYF. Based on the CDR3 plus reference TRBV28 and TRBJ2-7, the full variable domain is DVKVTQSSRYLVKRTGEKVFLECVQDMDHENMFWYRQDPGLGLRLIYFSYDVKMKEKGDIPEGYSVSREKKERFSLILESASTNQTSMYLCASTSPTSYWYEQYFGPGTRLTVT.

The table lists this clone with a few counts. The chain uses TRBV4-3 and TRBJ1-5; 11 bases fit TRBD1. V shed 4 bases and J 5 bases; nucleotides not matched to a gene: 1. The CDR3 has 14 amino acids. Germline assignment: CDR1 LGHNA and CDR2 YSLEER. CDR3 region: CASSLGQGDQPQHF. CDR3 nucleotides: TGCGCCAGCAGCCTGGGACAGGGGGATCAGCCCCAGCATTTT.

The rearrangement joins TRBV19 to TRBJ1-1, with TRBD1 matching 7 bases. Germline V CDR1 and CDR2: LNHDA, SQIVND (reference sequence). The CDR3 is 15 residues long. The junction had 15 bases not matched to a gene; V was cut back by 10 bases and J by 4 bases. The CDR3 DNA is TGTGCCACCCAATCCGGGACAGCGGTAGTCACTGAAGCTTTCTTT. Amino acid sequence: CATQSGTAVVTEAFF.

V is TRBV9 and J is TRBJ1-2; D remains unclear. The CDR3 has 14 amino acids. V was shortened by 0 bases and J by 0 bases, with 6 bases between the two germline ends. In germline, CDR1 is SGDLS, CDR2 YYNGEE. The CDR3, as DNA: TGTGCCAGCAGCGTAGGAACAACTAACTATGGCTACACCTTC. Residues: CASSVGTTNYGYTF.

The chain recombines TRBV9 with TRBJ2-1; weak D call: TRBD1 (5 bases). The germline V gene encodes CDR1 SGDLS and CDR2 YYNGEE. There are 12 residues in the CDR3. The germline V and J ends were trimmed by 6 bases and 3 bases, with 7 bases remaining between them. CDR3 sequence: CASKGIYNEQFF. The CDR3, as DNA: TGTGCCAGCAAGGGGATCTACAATGAGCAGTTCTTC.

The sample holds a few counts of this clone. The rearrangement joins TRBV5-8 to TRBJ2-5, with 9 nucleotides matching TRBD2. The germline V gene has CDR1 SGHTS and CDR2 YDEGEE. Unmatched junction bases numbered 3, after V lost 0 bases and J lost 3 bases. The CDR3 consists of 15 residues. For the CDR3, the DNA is TGTGCCAGCAGCTTGGCGGGACTAGCTGAAGAGACCCAGTACTTC. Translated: CASSLAGLAEETQYF.

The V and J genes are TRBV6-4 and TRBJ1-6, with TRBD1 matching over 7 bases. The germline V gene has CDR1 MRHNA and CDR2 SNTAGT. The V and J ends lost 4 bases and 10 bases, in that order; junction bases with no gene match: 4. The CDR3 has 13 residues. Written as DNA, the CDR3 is TGTGCCAGCAGTGCCTTACAGGGGTCACCCCTCCACTTT. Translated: CASSALQGSPLHF.

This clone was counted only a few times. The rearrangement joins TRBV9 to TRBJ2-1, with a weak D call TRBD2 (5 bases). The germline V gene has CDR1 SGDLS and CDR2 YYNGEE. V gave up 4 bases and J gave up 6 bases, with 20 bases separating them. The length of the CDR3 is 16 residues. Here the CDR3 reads CASSPQTGLRANEQFF. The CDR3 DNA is TGTGCCAGCAGCCCCCAGACGGGGTTAAGGGCCAATGAGCAGTTCTTC.

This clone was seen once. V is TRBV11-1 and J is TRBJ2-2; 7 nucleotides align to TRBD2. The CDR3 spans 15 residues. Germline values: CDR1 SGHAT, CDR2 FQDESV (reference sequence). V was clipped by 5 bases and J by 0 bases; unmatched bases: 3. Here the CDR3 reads CASSERGANTGELFF. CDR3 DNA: TGTGCCAGCAGCGAACGGGGGGCGAACACCGGGGAGCTGTTTTTT.

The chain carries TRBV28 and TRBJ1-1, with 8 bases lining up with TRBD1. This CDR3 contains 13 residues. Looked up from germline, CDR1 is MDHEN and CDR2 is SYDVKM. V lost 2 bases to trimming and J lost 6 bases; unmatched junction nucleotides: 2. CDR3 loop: CASSLGQGPEAFF. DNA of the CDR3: TGTGCCAGCAGTTTAGGACAGGGACCTGAAGCTTTCTTT.

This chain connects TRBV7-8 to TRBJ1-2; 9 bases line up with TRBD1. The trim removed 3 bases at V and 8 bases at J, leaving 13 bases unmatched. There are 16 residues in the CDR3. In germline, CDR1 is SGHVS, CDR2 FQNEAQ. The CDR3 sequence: CASSFRPGTGTFGYTF. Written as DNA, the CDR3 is TGTGCCAGCAGCTTCCGTCCCGGGACAGGGACTTTCGGCTACACCTTC. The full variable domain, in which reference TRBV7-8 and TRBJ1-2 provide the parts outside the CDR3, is GAGVSQSPRYKVAKRGQDVALRCDPISGHVSLFWYQQALGQGPEFLTYFQNEAQLDKSGLPSDRFFAERPEGSVSTLKIQRTQQEDSAVYLCASSFRPGTGTFGYTFGSGTRLTVV.

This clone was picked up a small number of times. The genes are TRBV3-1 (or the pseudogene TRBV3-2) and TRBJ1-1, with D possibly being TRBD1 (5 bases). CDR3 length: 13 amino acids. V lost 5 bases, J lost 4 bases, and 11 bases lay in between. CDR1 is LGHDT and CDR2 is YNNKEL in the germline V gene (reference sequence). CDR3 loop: CASSSPGVTEAFF. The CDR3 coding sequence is TGTGCCAGCAGCTCCCCGGGGGTCACTGAAGCTTTCTTT.

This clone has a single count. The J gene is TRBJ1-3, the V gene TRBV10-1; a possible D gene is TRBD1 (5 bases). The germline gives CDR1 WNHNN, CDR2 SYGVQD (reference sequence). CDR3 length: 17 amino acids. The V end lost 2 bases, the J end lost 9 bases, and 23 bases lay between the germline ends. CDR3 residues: CASSEGGVRQVPPTIYF. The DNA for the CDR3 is TGCGCCAGCAGTGAGGGGGGGGTTCGGCAGGTCCCCCCCACCATATATTTT.

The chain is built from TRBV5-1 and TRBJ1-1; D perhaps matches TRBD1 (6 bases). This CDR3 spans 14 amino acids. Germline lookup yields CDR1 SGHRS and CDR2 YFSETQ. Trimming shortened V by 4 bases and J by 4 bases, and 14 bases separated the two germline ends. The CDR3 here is CASSPRRGATEAFF. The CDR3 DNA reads TGCGCCAGCAGCCCCCGGCGGGGGGCCACTGAAGCTTTCTTT.

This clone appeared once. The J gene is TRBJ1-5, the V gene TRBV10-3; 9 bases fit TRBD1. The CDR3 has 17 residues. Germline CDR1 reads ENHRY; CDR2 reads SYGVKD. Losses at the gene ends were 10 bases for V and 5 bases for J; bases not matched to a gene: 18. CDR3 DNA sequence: TGTGCCACCGCGCAGGCCCTACAGGGGGCGGTCGATCAGCCCCAGCATTTT. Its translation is CATAQALQGAVDQPQHF.

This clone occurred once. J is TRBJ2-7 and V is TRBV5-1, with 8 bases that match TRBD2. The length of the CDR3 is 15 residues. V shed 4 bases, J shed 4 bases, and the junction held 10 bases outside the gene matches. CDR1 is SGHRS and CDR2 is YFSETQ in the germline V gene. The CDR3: CASSPGGTTGYEQYF. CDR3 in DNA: TGCGCCAGCAGCCCGGGAGGGACTACGGGTTACGAGCAGTACTTC.